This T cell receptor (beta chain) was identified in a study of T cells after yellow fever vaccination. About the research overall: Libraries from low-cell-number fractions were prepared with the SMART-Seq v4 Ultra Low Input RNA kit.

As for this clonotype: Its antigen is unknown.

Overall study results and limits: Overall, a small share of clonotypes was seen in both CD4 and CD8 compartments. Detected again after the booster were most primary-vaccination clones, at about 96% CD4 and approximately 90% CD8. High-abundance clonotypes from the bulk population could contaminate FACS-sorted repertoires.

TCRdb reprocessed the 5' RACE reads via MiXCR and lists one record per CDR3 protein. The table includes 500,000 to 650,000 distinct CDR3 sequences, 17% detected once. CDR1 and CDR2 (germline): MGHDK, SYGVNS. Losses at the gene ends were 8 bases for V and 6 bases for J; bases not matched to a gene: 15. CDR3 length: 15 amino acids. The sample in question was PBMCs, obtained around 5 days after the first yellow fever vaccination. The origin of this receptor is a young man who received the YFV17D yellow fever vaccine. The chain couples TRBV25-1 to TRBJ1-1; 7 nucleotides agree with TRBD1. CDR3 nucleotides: TGTGCCAGCCGTCCTTGGGGACAGAGGGATTCTGAAGCTTTCTTT. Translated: CASRPWGQRDSEAFF.